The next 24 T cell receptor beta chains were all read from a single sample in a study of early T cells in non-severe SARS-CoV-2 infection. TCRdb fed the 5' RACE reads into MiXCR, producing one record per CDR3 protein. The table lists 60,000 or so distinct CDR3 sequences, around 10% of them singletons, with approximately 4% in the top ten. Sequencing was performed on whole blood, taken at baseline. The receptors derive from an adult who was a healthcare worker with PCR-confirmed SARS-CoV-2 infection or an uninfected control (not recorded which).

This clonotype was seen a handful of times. CDR3 in amino acids: CASSYTSGRRGEQYF. Written as DNA, the CDR3 is TGTGCCAGCAGTTACACTAGCGGGAGAAGAGGTGAGCAGTACTTC. V is TRBV12-3 or TRBV12-4 and J is TRBJ2-7; 11 bases map to TRBD2. The junction had 9 bases not matched to a gene; V was cut back by 4 bases and J by 7 bases. This CDR3 has 15 residues.

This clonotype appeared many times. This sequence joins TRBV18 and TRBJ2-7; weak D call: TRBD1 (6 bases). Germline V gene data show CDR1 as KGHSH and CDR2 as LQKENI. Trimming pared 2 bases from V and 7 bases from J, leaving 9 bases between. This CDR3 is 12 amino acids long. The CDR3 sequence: CASSPGGEEQYF. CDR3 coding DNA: TGTGCCAGCTCACCAGGGGGCGAGGAGCAGTACTTC.

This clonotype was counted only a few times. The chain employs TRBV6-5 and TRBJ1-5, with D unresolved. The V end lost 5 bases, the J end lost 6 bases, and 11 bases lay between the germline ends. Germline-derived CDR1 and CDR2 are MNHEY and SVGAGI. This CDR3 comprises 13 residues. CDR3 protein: CASSDLSGQPQHF. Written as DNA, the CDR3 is TGTGCCAGCAGTGACCTTAGTGGTCAGCCCCAGCATTTT.

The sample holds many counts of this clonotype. CDR3 sequence reads: CSARWSGGNFYNEQFF. The CDR3 DNA reads as TGCAGTGCTAGGTGGAGCGGGGGGAATTTCTACAATGAGCAGTTCTTC. This chain uses TRBV20-1 with TRBJ2-1; TRBD2 aligns across 9 bases. The J segment lost 3 bases and the V segment lost 3 bases, leaving 9 bases of the junction unmatched. Germline V gene sequence: CDR1 DFQATT, CDR2 SNEGSKA (reference sequence). The CDR3 length is 16 residues.

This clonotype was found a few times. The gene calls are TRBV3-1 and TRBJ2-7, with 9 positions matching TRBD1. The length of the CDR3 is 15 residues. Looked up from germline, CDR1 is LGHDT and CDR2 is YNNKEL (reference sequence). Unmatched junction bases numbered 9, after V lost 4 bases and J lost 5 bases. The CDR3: CASSPTRDRVDEQYF. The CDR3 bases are TGTGCCAGCAGCCCTACCCGGGACAGGGTAGACGAGCAGTACTTC.

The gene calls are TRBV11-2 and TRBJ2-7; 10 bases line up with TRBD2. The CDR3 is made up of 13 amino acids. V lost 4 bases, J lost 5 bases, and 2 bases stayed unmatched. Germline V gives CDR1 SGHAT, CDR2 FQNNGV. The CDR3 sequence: CASSSGLANEQYF. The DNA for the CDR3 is TGTGCCAGCAGCTCGGGACTAGCGAACGAGCAGTACTTC.

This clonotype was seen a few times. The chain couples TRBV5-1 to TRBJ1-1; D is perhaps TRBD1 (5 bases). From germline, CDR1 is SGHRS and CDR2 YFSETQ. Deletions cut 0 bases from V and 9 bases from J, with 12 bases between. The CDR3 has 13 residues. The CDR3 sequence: CASSLAVDRQAFF. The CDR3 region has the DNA TGCGCCAGCAGCTTGGCGGTAGACAGACAAGCTTTCTTT.

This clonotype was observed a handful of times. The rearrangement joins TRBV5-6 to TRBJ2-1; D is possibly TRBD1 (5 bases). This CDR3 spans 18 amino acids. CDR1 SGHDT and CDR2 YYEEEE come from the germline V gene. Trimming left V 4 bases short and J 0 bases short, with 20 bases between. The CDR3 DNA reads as TGTGCCAGCAGCGGGGCGGTTGAATCGGCGAGCTCCTACAATGAGCAGTTCTTC. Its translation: CASSGAVESASSYNEQFF.

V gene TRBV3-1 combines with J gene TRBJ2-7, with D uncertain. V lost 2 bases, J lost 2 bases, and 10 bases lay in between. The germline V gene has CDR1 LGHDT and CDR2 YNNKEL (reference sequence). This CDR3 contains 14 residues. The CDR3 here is CASSQQPETYEQYF. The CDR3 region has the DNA TGTGCCAGCAGCCAACAACCCGAAACCTACGAGCAGTACTTC.

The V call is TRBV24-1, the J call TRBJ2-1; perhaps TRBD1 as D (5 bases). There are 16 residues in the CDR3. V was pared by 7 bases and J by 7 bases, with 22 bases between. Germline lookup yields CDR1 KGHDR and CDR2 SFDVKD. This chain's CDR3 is CATRKIISERGNEQFF. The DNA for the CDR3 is TGTGCCACCAGGAAAATAATAAGCGAAAGGGGAAATGAGCAGTTCTTC.

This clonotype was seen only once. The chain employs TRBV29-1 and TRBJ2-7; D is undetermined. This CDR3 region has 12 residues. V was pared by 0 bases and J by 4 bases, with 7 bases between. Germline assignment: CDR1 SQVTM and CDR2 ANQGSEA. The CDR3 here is CSVEDTLYEQYF. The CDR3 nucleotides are TGCAGCGTTGAAGATACCCTTTACGAGCAGTACTTC.

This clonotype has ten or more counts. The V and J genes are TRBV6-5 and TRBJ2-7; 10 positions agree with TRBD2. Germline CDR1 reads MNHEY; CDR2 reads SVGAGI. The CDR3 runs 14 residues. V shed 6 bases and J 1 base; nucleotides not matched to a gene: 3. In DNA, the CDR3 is TGTGCCAGCAGCATTAGCGGGAGGTCCTACGAGCAGTACTTC. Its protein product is CASSISGRSYEQYF.

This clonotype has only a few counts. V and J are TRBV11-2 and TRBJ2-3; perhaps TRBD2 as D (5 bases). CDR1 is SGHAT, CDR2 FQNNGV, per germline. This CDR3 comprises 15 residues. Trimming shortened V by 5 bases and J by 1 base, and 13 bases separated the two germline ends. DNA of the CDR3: TGTGCCAGCAGCCCGCGGGCTAGTCGCACAGATACGCAGTATTTT. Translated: CASSPRASRTDTQYF.

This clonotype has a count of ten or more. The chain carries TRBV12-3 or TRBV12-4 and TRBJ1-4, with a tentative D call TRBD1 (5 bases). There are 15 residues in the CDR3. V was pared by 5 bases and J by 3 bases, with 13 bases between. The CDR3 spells CASSRGRAPNEKLFF. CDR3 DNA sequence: TGTGCCAGCAGTCGGGGACGGGCACCTAATGAAAAACTGTTTTTT.

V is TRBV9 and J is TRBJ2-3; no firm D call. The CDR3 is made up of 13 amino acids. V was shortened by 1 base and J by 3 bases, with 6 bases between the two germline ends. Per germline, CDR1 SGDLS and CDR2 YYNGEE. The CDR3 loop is CASSVFGTDTQYF. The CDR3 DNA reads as TGTGCCAGCAGCGTATTTGGTACAGATACGCAGTATTTT.

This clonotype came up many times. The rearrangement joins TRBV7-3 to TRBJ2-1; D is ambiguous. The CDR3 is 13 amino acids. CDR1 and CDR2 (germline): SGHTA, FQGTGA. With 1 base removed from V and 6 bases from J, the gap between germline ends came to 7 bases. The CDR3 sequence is CASSLNGGNEQFF. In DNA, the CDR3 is TGTGCCAGCAGCTTAAACGGCGGCAATGAGCAGTTCTTC.

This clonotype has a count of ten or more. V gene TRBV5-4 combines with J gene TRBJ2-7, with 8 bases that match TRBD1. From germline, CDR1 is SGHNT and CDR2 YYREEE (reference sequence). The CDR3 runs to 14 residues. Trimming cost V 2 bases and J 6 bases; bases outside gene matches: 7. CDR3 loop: CASSFAGGVSEQYF. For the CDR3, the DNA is TGTGCCAGCAGCTTCGCAGGGGGCGTATCCGAGCAGTACTTC.

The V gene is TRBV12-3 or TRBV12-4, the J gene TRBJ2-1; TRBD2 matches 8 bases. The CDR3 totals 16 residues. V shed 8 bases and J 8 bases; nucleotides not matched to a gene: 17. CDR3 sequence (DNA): TGTGCCAGCTTCTTTGCGGGGGGACTAGAGGGCTATGAGCAGTTCTTC. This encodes CASFFAGGLEGYEQFF.

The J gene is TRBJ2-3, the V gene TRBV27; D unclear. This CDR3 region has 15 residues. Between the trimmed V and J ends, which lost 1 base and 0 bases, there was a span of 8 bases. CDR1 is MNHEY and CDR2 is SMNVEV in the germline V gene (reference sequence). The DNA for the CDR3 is TGTGCCAGCAGTTTATGGTCTGATAGCACAGATACGCAGTATTTT. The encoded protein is CASSLWSDSTDTQYF.

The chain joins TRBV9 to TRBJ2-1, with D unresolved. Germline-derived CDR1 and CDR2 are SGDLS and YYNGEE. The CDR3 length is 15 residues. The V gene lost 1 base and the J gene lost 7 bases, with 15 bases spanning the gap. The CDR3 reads CASSVRNGLGNEQFF. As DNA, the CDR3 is TGTGCCAGCAGCGTAAGGAACGGTTTAGGGAATGAGCAGTTCTTC.

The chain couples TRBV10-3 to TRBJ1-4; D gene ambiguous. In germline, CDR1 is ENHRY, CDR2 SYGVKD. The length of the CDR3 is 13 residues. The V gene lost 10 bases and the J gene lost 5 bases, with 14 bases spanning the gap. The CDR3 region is CATRGSGNEKLFF. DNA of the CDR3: TGTGCCACCCGGGGATCGGGAAATGAAAAACTGTTTTTT.

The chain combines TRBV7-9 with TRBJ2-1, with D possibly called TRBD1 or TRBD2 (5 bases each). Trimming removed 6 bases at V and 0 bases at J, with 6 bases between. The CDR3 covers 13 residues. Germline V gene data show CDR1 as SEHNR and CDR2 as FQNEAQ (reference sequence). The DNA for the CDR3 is TGTGCCAGCAGGAGGGGCTCCTACAATGAGCAGTTCTTC. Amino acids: CASRRGSYNEQFF.

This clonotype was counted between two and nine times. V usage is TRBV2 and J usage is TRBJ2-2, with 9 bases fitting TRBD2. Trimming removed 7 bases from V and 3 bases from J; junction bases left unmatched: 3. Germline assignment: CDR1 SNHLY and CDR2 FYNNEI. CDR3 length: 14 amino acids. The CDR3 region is CASTLAGYTGELFF. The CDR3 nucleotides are TGTGCCAGCACGCTAGCGGGGTACACCGGGGAGCTGTTTTTT. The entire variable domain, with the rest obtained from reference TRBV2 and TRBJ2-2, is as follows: EPEVTQTPSHQVTQMGQEVILRCVPISNHLYFYWYRQILGQKVEFLVSFYNNEISEKSEIFDDQFSVERPDGSNFTLKIRSTKLEDSAMYFCASTLAGYTGELFFGEGSRLTVL.

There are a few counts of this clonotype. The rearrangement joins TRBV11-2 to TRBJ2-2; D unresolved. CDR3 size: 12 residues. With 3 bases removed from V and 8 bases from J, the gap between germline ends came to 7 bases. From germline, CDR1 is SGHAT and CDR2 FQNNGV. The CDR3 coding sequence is TGTGCCAGCAGCTTCGGCAGGGGGGAGCTGTTTTTT. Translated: CASSFGRGELFF.